These 24 T cell receptor beta chains were all obtained from the same sample, sequenced in a study of blood T cell repertoires in COVID-19. TCRdb's copy holds only in-frame clones and misses some; the assay was immunoSEQ multiplex PCR. The profile covers 15,000 to 17,000 clones, with about 81% appearing a single time and 22% taken by the ten largest. The specimen was peripheral blood. These receptor sequences come from a man at least 80 years old with active or convalescent COVID-19.

The chain links TRBV27 to TRBJ2-1, with 15 bases aligning to TRBD2. The CDR3 is 17 amino acids. Per the germline V gene, CDR1 is MNHEY and CDR2 is SMNVEV (reference sequence). The V gene end was trimmed by 3 bases and the J gene end by 7 bases; junction bases not matched to a gene: 7. The CDR3 loop reads CASSFGTSGGYNNEQFF. CDR3 nucleotides: TGTGCCAGCAGTTTCGGGACTAGCGGGGGGTATAATAATGAGCAGTTCTTC.

The genes are TRBV7-3 and TRBJ1-1, with a weak D call TRBD1 (6 bases). V dropped 4 bases and J dropped 4 bases, with 10 bases sitting between them. CDR1 SGHTA and CDR2 FQGTGA come from the germline V gene. The CDR3 extends over 13 amino acids. CDR3 residues: CASSSGVSTEAFF. DNA of the CDR3: TGTGCCAGCAGCTCAGGGGTTTCCACTGAAGCTTTCTTT.

This chain links TRBV5-1 with TRBJ2-3; 8 positions match TRBD2. This CDR3 has 15 amino acids. The germline CDR1 and CDR2 sequences are SGHRS and YFSETQ. The trim removed 3 bases at V and 0 bases at J, leaving 3 bases unmatched. CDR3: CASSWSGGSTDTQYF. CDR3 coding DNA: TGCGCCAGCAGCTGGAGCGGGGGTAGCACAGATACGCAGTATTTT.

This sequence joins TRBV18 and TRBJ2-5; a weak D match, TRBD2 (5 bases). Trimming took off 5 bases at V and 5 bases at J, with 12 bases between the two ends. CDR1 is KGHSH, CDR2 LQKENI, per germline. This CDR3 region has 13 residues. The CDR3: CASSSSAGETQYF. DNA of the CDR3: TGTGCCAGCTCAAGTTCGGCGGGCGAGACCCAGTACTTC.

The J gene is TRBJ1-5, the V gene TRBV7-2; D is possibly TRBD1 (6 bases). Germline CDR1 SGHTA, CDR2 FQGNSA. This CDR3 has 14 amino acids. The V end lost 5 bases, the J end lost 3 bases, and 11 bases lay between the germline ends. Written as DNA, the CDR3 is TGTGCCAGCAGCAGAGGACAGCCCAATCAGCCCCAGCATTTT. This codes for CASSRGQPNQPQHF.

The V call is TRBV6-5, the J call TRBJ2-5; TRBD1 is a possible D gene (6 bases). The CDR3 extends over 13 amino acids. The germline gives CDR1 MNHEY, CDR2 SVGAGI. V was pared by 7 bases and J by 3 bases, with 12 bases between. The CDR3 bases are TGTGCCAGCACCACAGGGTACGAAGAGACCCAGTACTTC. Its translation is CASTTGYEETQYF.

This sequence joins TRBV3-1 (or the pseudogene TRBV3-2) and TRBJ2-3, with TRBD2 as a possible D gene (6 bases). CDR3 length: 17 amino acids. Trimming pared 0 bases from V and 4 bases from J, leaving 17 bases between. Per germline, CDR1 LGHDT and CDR2 YNNKEL (reference sequence). CDR3 sequence reads: CASSQDLRQGGADTQYF. The CDR3 DNA follows: TGTGCCAGCAGCCAAGATCTTAGGCAGGGAGGAGCAGATACGCAGTATTTT.

The chain carries TRBV5-1 and TRBJ2-3; D might be TRBD2 (6 bases). Germline CDR1 reads SGHRS; CDR2 reads YFSETQ. This CDR3 comprises 15 residues. The V gene lost 0 bases and the J gene lost 1 base, with 9 bases spanning the gap. The CDR3 sequence is CASSLGSGGTDTQYF. DNA of the CDR3: TGCGCCAGCAGCTTGGGGTCGGGGGGCACAGATACGCAGTATTTT.

In its sample, this clone was seen a few times. The chain recombines TRBV28 with TRBJ1-5; possible D gene TRBD1, 5 bases. This CDR3 is built from 15 residues. Germline V gene sequence: CDR1 MDHEN, CDR2 SYDVKM. V was cut by 6 bases and J by 2 bases, with 14 bases left in between. CDR3 loop: CASSPRGGGNQPQHF. The CDR3 DNA reads as TGTGCCAGCAGCCCCCGGGGGGGAGGCAATCAGCCCCAGCATTTT.

The V gene is TRBV6-6, the J gene TRBJ1-6; no firm D call. V was shortened by 4 bases and J by 7 bases, with 8 bases between the two germline ends. The CDR3 runs 13 residues. Germline V gene data show CDR1 as MNHNY and CDR2 as SVGAGI (reference sequence). The CDR3 DNA reads TGTGCCAGCAGTTCACCCGAGAATTCACCCCTCCACTTT. It encodes CASSSPENSPLHF.

V gene TRBV9 combines with J gene TRBJ1-3; unclear D gene. The V and J ends lost 3 bases and 1 base respectively, with 11 bases between them. Germline CDR1 reads SGDLS; CDR2 reads YYNGEE. The CDR3 runs 15 residues. CDR3: CASSAASVSGNTIYF. In nucleotides, the CDR3 is TGTGCCAGCAGCGCTGCCAGTGTATCTGGAAACACCATATATTTT.

V is TRBV6-5 and J is TRBJ1-4, with TRBD1 matching over 9 bases. The CDR3 length is 15 residues. V was clipped by 5 bases and J by 4 bases; unmatched bases: 5. CDR1 MNHEY and CDR2 SVGAGI come from the germline V gene. This chain's CDR3 is CASSRDRASNEKLFF. CDR3 bases: TGTGCCAGCAGTCGGGACAGGGCAAGTAATGAAAAACTGTTTTTT.

This chain uses TRBV19 with TRBJ1-1, with D unclear. Germline CDR1 LNHDA, CDR2 SQIVND (reference sequence). This CDR3 has 11 residues. Trimming shortened V by 5 bases and J by 5 bases, and 6 bases separated the two germline ends. DNA of the CDR3: TGTGCCAGTAGTCTATGGACTGAAGCTTTCTTT. Translation gives CASSLWTEAFF. Looking up the rest from reference TRBV19 and TRBJ1-1 gives the full variable domain: DGGITQSPKYLFRKEGQNVTLSCEQNLNHDAMYWYRQDPGQGLRLIYYSQIVNDFQKGDIAEGYSVSREKKESFPLTVTSAQKNPTAFYLCASSLWTEAFFGQGTRLTVV.

This chain connects TRBV7-9 to TRBJ1-4; TRBD1 agrees at 11 bases. The CDR3 has 14 amino acids. CDR1 is SEHNR and CDR2 is FQNEAQ in the germline V gene (reference sequence). The junction had 4 bases not matched to a gene; V was cut back by 5 bases and J by 8 bases. Here the CDR3 DNA reads TGTGCCAGCAGCCCCGGGACAGGGGGGGAAAAACTGTTTTTT. Amino acids: CASSPGTGGEKLFF.

This chain joins TRBV2 and TRBJ1-6; no definite D call. Germline-derived CDR1 and CDR2 are SNHLY and FYNNEI. V was clipped by 6 bases and J by 5 bases, with 14 bases between them. The CDR3 sequence is 15 residues long. CDR3 region: CASRQMDGDNSPLHF. CDR3 coding DNA: TGTGCCAGCAGGCAAATGGATGGAGATAATTCACCCCTCCACTTT.

The rearrangement uses TRBV9 and TRBJ1-2, with TRBD1 identical over 7 bases. The CDR3 totals 13 residues. J gave up 6 bases and V 0 bases, and 2 bases lay outside the gene matches. Germline V gene data show CDR1 as SGDLS and CDR2 as YYNGEE. In DNA form, the CDR3 reads TGTGCCAGCAGCGTAGACAGGGGAGATGGCTACACCTTC. Its protein is CASSVDRGDGYTF.

The V and J genes are TRBV4-3 and TRBJ1-2, with D possibly TRBD1 on 5 matching bases. Trimming took 2 bases from V and 5 from J, leaving 15 bases between them. Germline CDR1 and CDR2: LGHNA and YSLEER. CDR3 size: 15 residues. CDR3 region: CASSQPGLSDYGYTF. DNA of the CDR3: TGCGCCAGCAGCCAACCGGGACTCAGTGATTATGGCTACACCTTC.

The J gene is TRBJ2-3, the V gene TRBV11-2; the D gene is possibly TRBD2 (7 bases). Germline lookup yields CDR1 SGHAT and CDR2 FQNNGV. CDR3 length: 16 amino acids. V was trimmed by 5 bases and J by 4 bases, leaving 19 bases between them. CDR3 DNA: TGTGCCAGCAGCCCCGGAGGGGGGGGCCCACCAGATACGCAGTATTTT. Translating it yields CASSPGGGGPPDTQYF.

This clone has just a few counts. The V call is TRBV5-1, the J call TRBJ1-1, with 7 bases matching TRBD1. Per the germline V gene, CDR1 is SGHRS and CDR2 is YFSETQ. The CDR3 runs to 15 residues. After removal of 5 bases from V and 1 base from J, the junction contained 8 bases not matched to a gene. The CDR3 nucleotides read TGCGCCAGCAGTTCGACAGGGATCCCGAACACTGAAGCTTTCTTT. Its translation: CASSSTGIPNTEAFF.

The chain carries TRBV9 and TRBJ1-5, with 8 bases that match TRBD1. V lost 4 bases, J lost 6 bases, and 12 bases stayed unmatched. Germline CDR1 reads SGDLS; CDR2 reads YYNGEE. The CDR3 is made up of 16 amino acids. In DNA, the CDR3 is TGTGCCAGCAGCTCCGGACAGGGTGGACCCAGTCAGCCCCAGCATTTT. The encoded protein is CASSSGQGGPSQPQHF.

This rearrangement joins TRBV5-1 to TRBJ2-1; 10 nucleotides match TRBD1. The CDR3 totals 15 residues. The germline V gene has CDR1 SGHRS and CDR2 YFSETQ. Germline trimming cut 5 bases from V and 3 bases from J; bases unmatched to any gene: 5. CDR3 in DNA: TGCGCCAGCAGGGCCGGGACAGGGGACTACAATGAGCAGTTCTTC. This translates into CASRAGTGDYNEQFF.

This rearrangement joins TRBV25-1 to TRBJ2-3; 8 bases are a match to TRBD1. Trimming at V came to 0 bases and at J to 2 bases, leaving 4 bases not matched to a gene. Germline V CDR1 and CDR2: MGHDK, SYGVNS. This CDR3 contains 16 residues. In DNA, the CDR3 is TGTGCCAGCAGTGAATATCGGACAGGGCCCACAGATACGCAGTATTTT. Amino acids: CASSEYRTGPTDTQYF.

The chain uses TRBV5-8 and TRBJ1-5; possibly TRBD1 for D (6 bases). Between the trimmed V and J ends, which lost 2 bases and 0 bases, there was a span of 9 bases. Looked up from germline, CDR1 is SGHTS and CDR2 is YDEGEE. This CDR3 region has 15 residues. The CDR3 coding sequence is TGTGCCAGCAGCTTCCAGGGGTATAGCAATCAGCCCCAGCATTTT. It yields the protein CASSFQGYSNQPQHF.

The chain employs TRBV5-1 and TRBJ2-1, with 10 bases lining up with TRBD1. V was pared by 4 bases and J by 5 bases, with 3 bases of the junction left unmatched. This CDR3 has 14 residues. Germline V gene sequence: CDR1 SGHRS, CDR2 YFSETQ. Here the CDR3 DNA reads TGCGCCAGCAGCGCCGGGACAGGGGACAATGAGCAGTTCTTC. Translated: CASSAGTGDNEQFF.